What follows are 15 T cell receptor beta chains derived from one specimen sequenced in a study of blood T cell repertoires in COVID-19. TCRdb keeps only in-frame clones here, not all; method: immunoSEQ multiplex PCR. The data show 99,000 or so clones, with around 82% seen just once and about 4.8% held by the top ten. The specimen sequenced was peripheral blood. All receptors derive from a man aged 55 to 70 with acute or convalescent COVID-19.

The chain recombines TRBV9 with TRBJ2-1; D call uncertain. CDR1 SGDLS and CDR2 YYNGEE come from the germline V gene. This CDR3 has 13 residues. V dropped 4 bases and J dropped 6 bases, with 11 bases sitting between them. The CDR3 nucleotides are TGTGCCAGCAGCCTTCGACTGAGCAATGAGCAGTTCTTC. The encoded protein is CASSLRLSNEQFF.

V gene TRBV3-1 (or the pseudogene TRBV3-2) combines with J gene TRBJ1-6, with 7 bases lining up with TRBD1. The CDR3 totals 15 residues. The J segment lost 4 bases and the V segment lost 3 bases, leaving 3 bases of the junction unmatched. CDR1 and CDR2 from the germline V gene are LGHDT and YNNKEL (reference sequence). The CDR3 region is CASSHRTGYNSPLHF. DNA for the CDR3: TGTGCCAGCAGCCACCGGACAGGTTATAATTCACCCCTCCACTTT.

This chain connects TRBV29-1 to TRBJ1-2; 11 nucleotides match TRBD1. This CDR3 contains 14 residues. J was trimmed by 5 bases and V by 6 bases; bases with no gene match: 8. Germline V lookup: CDR1 SQVTM, CDR2 ANQGSEA. The chain's CDR3 is CSVEGQGVTYGYTF. DNA of the CDR3: TGCAGCGTGGAGGGACAGGGGGTTACTTATGGCTACACCTTC.

This rearrangement joins TRBV6-5 to TRBJ2-5; D is uncertain. V lost 0 bases and J lost 1, with 6 bases in between. Germline V CDR1 and CDR2: MNHEY, SVGAGI. This CDR3 is built from 14 residues. The CDR3 here is CASSYSYIQETQYF. For the CDR3, the DNA is TGTGCCAGCAGTTACTCGTATATCCAAGAGACCCAGTACTTC.

The chain combines TRBV6-5 with TRBJ1-1, with 8 bases fitting TRBD1. V was clipped by 0 bases and J by 10 bases; unmatched bases: 7. CDR1 is MNHEY and CDR2 is SVGAGI in the germline V gene. This CDR3 is 14 amino acids long. CDR3 protein: CASSYSATGDGAFF. CDR3 DNA: TGTGCCAGCAGTTACTCCGCGACAGGGGATGGAGCTTTCTTT.

This rearrangement joins TRBV5-5 to TRBJ1-2; D may be TRBD1 (6 bases). The CDR3 has 14 amino acids. Germline V gives CDR1 SGHKS, CDR2 YYEKEE (reference sequence). Trimming took 0 bases from V and 2 from J, leaving 8 bases between them. The CDR3 DNA is TGTGCCAGCAGCTTGGGGACAGTCAACTATGGCTACACCTTC. This codes for CASSLGTVNYGYTF.

The CDR3, as DNA: TGTGCCAGCAGCTTAGTTTCAGGGACCGGGGAGCTGTTTTTT. It specifies CASSLVSGTGELFF. The chain carries TRBV7-2 and TRBJ2-2, with D possibly being TRBD1 (5 bases). V was clipped by 1 base and J by 5 bases, with 8 bases between them. The CDR3 sequence is 14 residues long. Germline V lookup: CDR1 SGHTA, CDR2 FQGNSA.

This chain uses TRBV7-9 with TRBJ1-5; a weak D match, TRBD1 (5 bases). V lost 6 bases to trimming and J lost 2 bases, with 14 bases between them. Germline CDR1 SEHNR, CDR2 FQNEAQ (reference sequence). The CDR3 loop spans 15 amino acids. The chain's CDR3 is CASSSQGRGNQPQHF. In DNA form, the CDR3 reads TGTGCCAGCAGTTCTCAGGGAAGGGGCAATCAGCCCCAGCATTTT.

The chain couples TRBV6-5 to TRBJ2-7, with 8 bases fitting TRBD1. The ends lost 10 bases at V and 0 bases at J; junction bases unmatched: 11. Germline CDR1 is MNHEY and CDR2 is SVGAGI. The CDR3 totals 15 residues. The CDR3 DNA is TGTGCCACCAGGGGGCGGGGAGGCTTCTCCTACGAGCAGTACTTC. Translating it yields CATRGRGGFSYEQYF.

This chain connects TRBV10-3 to TRBJ1-2, with D tentatively TRBD1 (6 bases). The CDR3 has 13 residues. Germline V CDR1 and CDR2: ENHRY, SYGVKD. The ends were cut back, 2 bases at V and 5 bases at J, with 9 bases in the middle. CDR3 bases: TGTGCCATCAGTGAGGACAGGAATTATGGCTACACCTTC. It encodes CAISEDRNYGYTF.

This clone was picked up one time. This sequence joins TRBV30 and TRBJ2-7, with 7 bases aligning to TRBD1. This CDR3 has 13 residues. With 1 base clipped from V and 12 bases from J, the junction kept 12 bases outside the gene matches. Germline loops: CDR1 GTSNPN, CDR2 SVGIG (reference sequence). CDR3 loop: CAWSETGRDRTYF. The CDR3 DNA is TGTGCCTGGAGTGAAACGGGTCGGGACAGAACGTACTTC.

The chain employs TRBV6-5 and TRBJ2-7, with 15 bases that match TRBD2. Germline values: CDR1 MNHEY, CDR2 SVGAGI. The CDR3 consists of 15 residues. J was trimmed by 4 bases and V by 6 bases; bases with no gene match: 4. CDR3 residues: CASSSGLAGGYEQYF. DNA for the CDR3: TGTGCCAGCAGCTCGGGACTAGCGGGGGGTTACGAGCAGTACTTC.

The rearrangement joins TRBV18 to TRBJ1-5; a possible D gene is TRBD1 (6 bases). There are 15 residues in the CDR3. CDR1 KGHSH and CDR2 LQKENI come from the germline V gene. Trimming cost V 2 bases and J 2 bases, with 10 bases left between them. The CDR3 nucleotides read TGTGCCAGCTCACCAGAGGGGGTGGGCAATCAGCCCCAGCATTTT. It codes for CASSPEGVGNQPQHF.

This clone has a single count. The V call is TRBV6-5, the J call TRBJ1-6; TRBD1 aligns across 7 bases. Germline CDR1 MNHEY, CDR2 SVGAGI. V shed 7 bases and J 2 bases; nucleotides not matched to a gene: 5. This CDR3 is built from 15 residues. CDR3 nucleotides: TGTGCCAGCATACAGGGGATCGCCTATAATTCACCCCTCCACTTT. Translating it yields CASIQGIAYNSPLHF.

V gene TRBV6-2 or TRBV6-3 combines with J gene TRBJ1-2, with 7 nucleotides matching TRBD1. CDR1 and CDR2 from the germline V gene are MNHEY and SVGEGT. This CDR3 contains 14 residues. J lost 4 bases, V lost 2 bases, and 4 bases had no gene match. The CDR3 bases are TGTGCCAGCAGTTACAGGGGGCTGGGCTATGGCTACACCTTC. Encoded protein: CASSYRGLGYGYTF.